This TCR beta chain was sequenced in a study of shared clonotypes between healthy human individuals. Across the whole study: Donors, aged 18 to 49, were a couple of women and three men.

In its sample, this clone was seen once. The antigen is undetermined. This sample includes further DNA sequences coding for the same CDR3. Study conclusions and caveats: In the sorted subsets, rarefaction showed sequencing was incomplete despite large depth. The diversity represented, both genetic and in exposure history, was limited by few donors.

The naive CD8 fraction comprised CD45RO-negative cells positively selected for CCR7 and excluded terminally differentiated effector memory CD45RA+ cells. The V gene lost 4 bases and the J gene lost 0 bases, with 10 bases spanning the gap. Germline CDR1 and CDR2: SGHRS and YFSETQ. This CDR3 region has 14 residues. Sequenced by immunoSEQ multiplex PCR; TCRdb stores in-frame clones only, minus some. The sample yields roughly 2 million clones, approximately 94% seen once. The TCR comes from a man younger than 35 in good health. The chain recombines TRBV5-1 with TRBJ1-1; no clear D. The specimen was naive CD8+ T cells sorted from blood. CDR3 sequence reads: CASSLRTVNTEAFF. For the CDR3, the DNA is TGCGCCAGCAGCCTCCGGACGGTGAACACTGAAGCTTTCTTT. Variable domain in full (rest from reference TRBV5-1 and TRBJ1-1): KAGVTQTPRYLIKTRGQQVTLSCSPISGHRSVSWYQQTPGQGLQFLFEYFSETQRNKGNFPGRFSGRQFSNSRSEMNVSTLELGDSALYLCASSLRTVNTEAFFGQGTRLTVV.